A selection of T cell receptor beta chains follows, all from one sample in a study of blood T cell repertoires in COVID-19. Generated by immunoSEQ multiplex PCR, the TCRdb table keeps only in-frame clones and is missing some. The sample lists some 98,000 clones, roughly 88% occurring once. Sequenced sample: peripheral blood. All receptors come from a man aged 55 to 70 with acute or convalescent COVID-19. Both conserved end residues are part of each CDR3. A D gene is named only where the DNA matches it firmly. Clone size is shown for a subset of rows, as once, few, many or a class of expanded clone.

d_call	v_call	clone_size	j_call	cdr3_aa	cdr3_nt
.	TRBV6-5	.	TRBJ1-6	CASSSSTGPGAPLHF	.
TRBD1	TRBV29-1	.	TRBJ1-3	CSVEDRPGGRNTIYF	TGCAGCGTTGAAGATCGGCCAGGGGGCAGAAACACCATATATTTT
.	TRBV2	.	TRBJ1-6	CASSERQASYNSPLHF	TGTGCCAGCAGTGAACGACAGGCCTCCTATAATTCACCCCTCCACTTT
TRBD1	TRBV3-1/TRBV3-2	.	TRBJ1-1	CASTSTGAQNTEAFF	TGTGCCAGCACATCTACAGGGGCGCAAAACACTGAAGCTTTCTTT
TRBD1	TRBV6-6	few	TRBJ2-4	CASSPGERTGDVRLAKNIQYF	TGTGCCAGCAGCCCCGGTGAAAGGACAGGAGATGTAAGACTAGCCAAAAACATTCAGTACTTC
TRBD2	TRBV7-3	once	TRBJ2-1	CASSLTSGGANEQFF	TGTGCCAGCAGCTTAACTAGCGGGGGGGCCAATGAGCAGTTCTTC
.	TRBV5-6	.	TRBJ1-2	CASSLGNRGYTF	TGTGCCAGCAGCTTGGGAAATAGAGGCTACACCTTC
.	TRBV28	.	TRBJ1-2	CASSDTYGYTF	TGTGCCAGCAGTGATACTTATGGCTACACCTTC
.	TRBV9	.	TRBJ2-3	CASSVALDVTDTQYF	TGTGCCAGCAGCGTAGCGCTAGATGTAACAGATACGCAGTATTTT
TRBD2	TRBV5-8	.	TRBJ2-3	CASSTGEGIATDTQYF	TGTGCCAGCAGCACCGGGGAGGGTATCGCGACAGATACGCAGTATTTT
TRBD1	TRBV7-6	.	TRBJ2-5	CASSLEAAGGQETQYF	TGTGCCAGCAGCTTAGAAGCGGCAGGGGGCCAGGAGACCCAGTACTTC
.	TRBV5-4	.	TRBJ1-6	CASSLAGGYNSPLHF	TGTGCCAGCAGCTTGGCCGGTGGTTATAATTCACCCCTCCACTTT
.	TRBV6-2/TRBV6-3	once	TRBJ2-7	CASSYSRYEQYF	TGTGCCAGCAGTTACTCGCGGTACGAGCAGTACTTC
.	TRBV28	.	TRBJ1-6	CASSTRGGANSPLHF	TGTGCCAGCAGTACGAGAGGGGGGGCTAATTCACCCCTCCACTTT
.	TRBV11-3	few	TRBJ1-4	CASSLGLETNEKLFF	TGTGCCAGCAGCTTGGGGCTTGAAACTAATGAAAAACTGTTTTTT
.	TRBV12-3/TRBV12-4	.	TRBJ1-3	CASSLASGNTIYF	TGTGCCAGCAGTTTGGCATCTGGAAACACCATATATTTT
TRBD1	TRBV5-6	.	TRBJ1-1	CASSMTGGNTEAFF	TGTGCCAGCAGCATGACAGGGGGGAACACTGAAGCTTTCTTT
.	TRBV6-5	.	TRBJ1-1	CASSYPSGGPRTEAFF	TGTGCCAGCAGTTACCCCTCCGGGGGGCCGAGAACTGAAGCTTTCTTT
TRBD2	TRBV3-1/TRBV3-2	.	TRBJ2-1	CASSRAGLAGGRNEQFF	TGTGCCAGCAGCCGGGCGGGACTAGCGGGGGGGCGCAATGAGCAGTTCTTC
TRBD2	TRBV7-6	.	TRBJ2-3	CASSLAGGGAGDTQYF	TGTGCCAGCAGCTTAGCTGGCGGGGGGGCCGGAGATACGCAGTATTTT
.	TRBV7-2	.	TRBJ2-3	CASSLNGPTQYF	TGTGCCAGCAGCTTAAACGGTCCTACGCAGTATTTT
.	TRBV5-6	.	TRBJ1-1	CASREWGVNTEAFF	TGTGCCAGCAGGGAGTGGGGGGTGAACACTGAAGCTTTCTTT
TRBD2	TRBV14	.	TRBJ2-1	CASSQVGEAPGLAGVNEQFF	TGTGCCAGCAGCCAAGTGGGGGAGGCCCCGGGACTAGCGGGGGTCAATGAGCAGTTCTTC
TRBD2	TRBV14	.	TRBJ2-2	CASSQPSGRGGGGELFF	TGTGCCAGCAGCCAACCCTCGGGGAGGGGTGGTGGCGGGGAGCTGTTTTTT
.	TRBV7-2	once	TRBJ1-6	CASSSRQEYPTPESPLHF	TGTGCCAGCAGCTCTCGACAGGAATACCCGACCCCCGAATCACCCCTCCACTTT
.	TRBV18	.	TRBJ1-1	CASSVQGGTEAFF	TGTGCCAGCTCAGTACAGGGTGGGACTGAAGCTTTCTTT
.	TRBV3-1/TRBV3-2	.	TRBJ1-5	CASSQRGGPYQPQHF	TGTGCCAGCAGCCAGCGGGGGGGTCCGTATCAGCCCCAGCATTTT
.	TRBV5-1	.	TRBJ1-3	CASSLRAAERDTIYF	TGCGCCAGCAGCTTGAGAGCAGCGGAAAGGGACACCATATATTTT
TRBD1	TRBV7-2	.	TRBJ2-1	CASSHRDRYDNEQFF	TGTGCCAGCAGCCACCGGGACAGGTATGACAATGAGCAGTTCTTC
.	TRBV27	.	TRBJ2-1	CASSSPAGAGFGNEQFF	TGTGCCAGCAGTTCTCCGGCCGGAGCGGGCTTCGGCAATGAGCAGTTCTTC
.	TRBV9	.	TRBJ1-3	CASSVNGHLSSGNTIYF	TGTGCCAGCAGCGTAAACGGACACCTCAGCTCTGGAAACACCATATATTTT
TRBD2	TRBV4-2	.	TRBJ2-1	CASSQDGTTLNEQFF	TGTGCCAGCAGCCAGGACGGGACTACCCTGAATGAGCAGTTCTTC